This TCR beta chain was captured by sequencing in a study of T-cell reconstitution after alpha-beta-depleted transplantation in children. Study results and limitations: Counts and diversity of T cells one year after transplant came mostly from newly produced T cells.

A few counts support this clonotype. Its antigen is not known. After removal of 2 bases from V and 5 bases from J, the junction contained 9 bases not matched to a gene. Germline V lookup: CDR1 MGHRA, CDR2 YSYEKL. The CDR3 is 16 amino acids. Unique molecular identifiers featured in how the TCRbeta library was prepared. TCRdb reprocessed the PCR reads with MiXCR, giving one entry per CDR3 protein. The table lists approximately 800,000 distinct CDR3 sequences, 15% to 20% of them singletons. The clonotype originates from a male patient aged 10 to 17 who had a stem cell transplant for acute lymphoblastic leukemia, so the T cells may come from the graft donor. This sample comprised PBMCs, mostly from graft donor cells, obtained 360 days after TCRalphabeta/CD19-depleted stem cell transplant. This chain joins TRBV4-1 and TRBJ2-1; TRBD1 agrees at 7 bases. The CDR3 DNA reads TGCGCCAGCAGCCAACCACAGGGGCCTCTTAACAATGAGCAGTTCTTC. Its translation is CASSQPQGPLNNEQFF.